The 15 T cell receptor beta chains reported below all come from one sample, sequenced in a study of cytomegalovirus exposure and HLA in healthy donors. In the PCR, 60 Vbeta and 13 Jbeta primers were used. The assay was immunoSEQ multiplex PCR, and TCRdb's table has in-frame clones only and misses some. The table shows 150,000 to 250,000 clones, with approximately 80% occurring only once. The sequenced material came from PBMCs. The receptor source for this set is a boy between 2 and 10 years old in good health and CMV-seronegative.

The chain recombines TRBV12-1 with TRBJ2-3; the table's D call, TRBD2, has no DNA check behind it. TRBV12-1 is labeled a pseudogene. This CDR3 has 18 residues. The DNA for the CDR3 is TGTGCCAGCAGCTTTGGCCCATCGAGCGGGGGGGCCGGAGATACGCAGTATTTT. This gives the protein CASSFGPSSGGAGDTQYF.

The chain carries TRBV5-8 and TRBJ1-2, with 8 bases aligning to TRBD1. After removal of 2 bases from V and 4 bases from J, the junction contained 13 bases not matched to a gene. The CDR3 is 17 amino acids. CDR1 and CDR2 from the germline V gene are SGHTS and YDEGEE. Here the CDR3 DNA reads TGTGCCAGCAGCTTTCGGACAGGGCAACTACAACGCTATGGCTACACCTTC. This translates into CASSFRTGQLQRYGYTF.

V usage is TRBV28 and J usage is TRBJ2-2; 8 positions match TRBD1. V was clipped by 2 bases and J by 7 bases; unmatched bases: 6. CDR1 and CDR2 (germline): MDHEN, SYDVKM. The CDR3 covers 15 residues. CDR3 nucleotides: TGTGCCAGCAGTTTAGAGGACAGGGAAGTCGGGGAGCTGTTTTTT. It codes for CASSLEDREVGELFF.

V usage is TRBV7-2 and J usage is TRBJ2-2; D remains unclear. Germline CDR1 is SGHTA and CDR2 is FQGNSA. Deletions cut 5 bases from V and 3 bases from J, with 10 bases between. This CDR3 spans 14 amino acids. Here the CDR3 DNA reads TGTGCCAGCAGCCTGCGATTTCACACCGGGGAGCTGTTTTTT. It codes for CASSLRFHTGELFF. Based on the CDR3 plus reference TRBV7-2 and TRBJ2-2, the full variable domain is GAGVSQSPSNKVTEKGKDVELRCDPISGHTALYWYRQSLGQGLEFLIYFQGNSAPDKSGLPSDRFSAERTGGSVSTLTIQRTQQEDSAVYLCASSLRFHTGELFFGEGSRLTVL.

This chain connects TRBV7-6 to TRBJ2-2, with 7 bases that match TRBD2. J lost 0 bases, V lost 5 bases, and 0 bases had no gene match. The CDR3 runs 14 residues. Germline CDR1 is SGHVS and CDR2 is FNYEAQ. For the CDR3, the DNA is TGTGCCAGCAGCGGGACTACGAACACCGGGGAGCTGTTTTTT. Its protein is CASSGTTNTGELFF.

The V and J genes are TRBV27 and TRBJ1-1; a weak D match, TRBD1 (5 bases). The CDR3 sequence is 13 residues long. Germline V gives CDR1 MNHEY, CDR2 SMNVEV (reference sequence). The V gene lost 10 bases and the J gene lost 9 bases, with 21 bases spanning the gap. The chain's CDR3 is CAISDRPGGKAFF. The CDR3 coding sequence is TGTGCCATAAGCGACAGACCGGGGGGGAAAGCTTTCTTT.

V is TRBV10-3 and J is TRBJ2-6, with D possibly matching TRBD1 (6 bases). The V and J ends lost 0 bases and 2 bases respectively, with 11 bases between them. CDR3 length: 17 residues. The germline CDR1 and CDR2 sequences are ENHRY and SYGVKD. The CDR3 protein is CAISESPTGTGANVLTF. CDR3 nucleotides: TGTGCCATCAGTGAGTCCCCAACAGGGACTGGGGCCAACGTCCTGACTTTC.

The chain is built from TRBV13 and TRBJ1-1, with TRBD1 matching 7 bases. CDR3 length equals 15 residues. Losses at the gene ends were 3 bases for V and 1 base for J; bases not matched to a gene: 5. The germline V gene encodes CDR1 PRHDT and CDR2 FYEKMQ (reference sequence). The CDR3: CASSFSTGKNTEAFF. The CDR3 coding sequence is TGTGCCAGCAGCTTTTCGACAGGGAAGAACACTGAAGCTTTCTTT.

This chain links TRBV14 with TRBJ1-2; D might be TRBD1 (5 bases). Looked up from germline, CDR1 is SGHDN and CDR2 is FVKESK. This CDR3 has 15 amino acids. Trimming pared 1 base from V and 0 bases from J, leaving 9 bases between. The CDR3: CASSQVGGANYGYTF. CDR3 coding DNA: TGTGCCAGCAGCCAAGTGGGGGGAGCTAACTATGGCTACACCTTC.

This chain links TRBV5-4 with TRBJ1-1; 9 bases map to TRBD1. After removal of 4 bases from V and 8 bases from J, the junction contained 6 bases not matched to a gene. Germline assignment: CDR1 SGHNT and CDR2 YYREEE (reference sequence). This CDR3 is built from 13 residues. The CDR3 sequence: CASSPGTGQEAFF. The CDR3 bases are TGTGCCAGCAGCCCGGGGACAGGGCAAGAAGCTTTCTTT.

The CDR3 spells CASSQLGQSTINEKLFF. As DNA, the CDR3 is TGCGCCAGCAGCCAACTAGGACAGTCCACAATTAATGAAAAACTGTTTTTT. The chain carries TRBV4-3 and TRBJ1-4; possible D gene TRBD1, 6 bases. V lost 2 bases to trimming and J lost 4 bases, with 17 bases between them. CDR1 and CDR2 (germline): LGHNA, YSLEER. The CDR3 loop spans 17 amino acids.

The chain recombines TRBV30 with TRBJ1-1; 7 positions match TRBD1. Germline V gene sequence: CDR1 GTSNPN, CDR2 SVGIG (reference sequence). V gave up 0 bases and J gave up 1 base; unmatched junction bases: 14. The CDR3 is 18 amino acids. The DNA of the CDR3 is TGTGCCTGGAGTGTCGGAGATGAGGGGGCACTTTGGAACACTGAAGCTTTCTTT. This codes for CAWSVGDEGALWNTEAFF.

This sequence joins TRBV2 and TRBJ2-7, with 13 bases fitting TRBD2. From germline, CDR1 is SNHLY and CDR2 FYNNEI. V lost 3 bases to trimming and J lost 1 base; unmatched junction nucleotides: 24. The CDR3 spans 23 residues. The CDR3 protein is CASSDIERRMSIVGLAGSYEQYF. The CDR3 nucleotides are TGTGCCAGCAGTGACATAGAGAGGCGCATGAGCATAGTGGGACTAGCGGGGTCCTACGAGCAGTACTTC.

The chain is built from TRBV7-6 and TRBJ2-5, with TRBD1 matching over 7 bases. This CDR3 contains 15 residues. With V trimmed by 1 base and J by 4 bases, 6 bases remained unmatched. Germline V lookup: CDR1 SGHVS, CDR2 FNYEAQ. CDR3 in amino acids: CASSLETGRRETQYF. CDR3 sequence (DNA): TGTGCCAGCAGCTTAGAGACAGGGCGACGAGAGACCCAGTACTTC.

The chain employs TRBV4-1 and TRBJ1-1; TRBD1 agrees at 9 bases. The CDR3 is 13 amino acids. In germline, CDR1 is MGHRA, CDR2 YSYEKL. V was clipped by 6 bases and J by 4 bases; unmatched bases: 3. The CDR3 DNA is TGCGCCAGCAGAGGGACAGGGACCACTGAAGCTTTCTTT. Protein sequence: CASRGTGTTEAFF.